This T cell receptor (beta chain) was identified during a study of CD4 T cells in relation to SARS-CoV-2 and coronaviruses. Overall study findings and caveats: Culture-expanded clones reflect memory recall rather than primary priming during culture.

Between the trimmed V and J ends, which lost 5 bases and 6 bases, there was a span of 10 bases. CDR3 length: 13 residues. Sequencing used immunoSEQ multiplex PCR; TCRdb keeps in-frame clones, though not all of them. Of 55,000 to 75,000 clones listed, around 87% are singletons. This clone was detected once. Its antigen is currently unknown. Unexposed donor CD4+ T cells date from about 2011-2018, before the COVID-19 pandemic. Naive and memory CD4+ T cells were separated from cryopreserved PBMCs. Sequencing used memory CD4+ T cells from PBMCs. The rearrangement uses TRBV12-3 or TRBV12-4 and TRBJ2-2; D gene ambiguous. The clonotype originates from a human donor in good health. CDR3 bases: TGTGCCAGCAGTAGGCAGATGGCCGGGGAGCTGTTTTTT. It encodes CASSRQMAGELFF.